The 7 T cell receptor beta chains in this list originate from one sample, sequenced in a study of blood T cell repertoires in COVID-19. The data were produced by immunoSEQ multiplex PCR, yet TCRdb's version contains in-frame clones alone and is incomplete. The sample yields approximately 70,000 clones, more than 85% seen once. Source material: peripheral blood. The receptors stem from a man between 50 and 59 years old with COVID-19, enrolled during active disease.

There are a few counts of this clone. In nucleotides, the CDR3 is TGTGCCAGCAGCCCAGCGGGAGGGCCGCAGTTCTTC. Translated: CASSPAGGPQFF. The rearrangement uses TRBV5-4 and TRBJ2-1, with 10 nucleotides matching TRBD2. Trimming took 4 bases from V and 12 from J; bases not matched to a gene: 4. Germline V gives CDR1 SGHNT, CDR2 YYREEE (reference sequence). The CDR3 is 12 amino acids. The full variable domain, in which reference TRBV5-4 and TRBJ2-1 provide the parts outside the CDR3, is ETGVTQSPTHLIKTRGQQVTLRCSSQSGHNTVSWYQQALGQGPQFIFQYYREEENGRGNFPPRFSGLQFPNYSSELNVNALELDDSALYLCASSPAGGPQFFGPGTRLTVL.

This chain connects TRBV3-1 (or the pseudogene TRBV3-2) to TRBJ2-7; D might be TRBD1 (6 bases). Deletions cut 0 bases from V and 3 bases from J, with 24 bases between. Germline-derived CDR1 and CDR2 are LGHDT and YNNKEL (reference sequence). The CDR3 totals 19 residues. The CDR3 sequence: CASSQERAGGDPGVYEQYF. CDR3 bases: TGTGCCAGCAGCCAAGAGCGGGCTGGGGGCGACCCTGGGGTCTACGAGCAGTACTTC.

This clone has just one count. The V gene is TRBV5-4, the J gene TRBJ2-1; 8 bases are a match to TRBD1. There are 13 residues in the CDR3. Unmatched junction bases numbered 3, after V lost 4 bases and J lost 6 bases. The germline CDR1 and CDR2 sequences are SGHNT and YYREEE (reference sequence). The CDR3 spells CASSEDRANEQFF. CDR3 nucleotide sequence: TGTGCCAGCAGCGAGGACAGGGCCAATGAGCAGTTCTTC.

CDR3 in amino acids: CASSRASPGLNEKLFF. The CDR3 DNA follows: TGTGCCAGCAGTCGTGCCAGCCCGGGTCTTAATGAAAAACTGTTTTTT. The chain is built from TRBV27 and TRBJ1-4; the D is unclear. V gave up 5 bases and J gave up 4 bases, with 17 bases separating them. The germline gives CDR1 MNHEY, CDR2 SMNVEV (reference sequence). The CDR3 is 16 residues long.

CDR3 DNA sequence: TGTGCCAGCACCGACAGGGGGCGGTCACCCCTCCACTTT. It codes for CASTDRGRSPLHF. The chain joins TRBV28 to TRBJ1-6; 10 nucleotides align to TRBD1. Trimming cost V 7 bases and J 10 bases; bases outside gene matches: 4. The germline V gene has CDR1 MDHEN and CDR2 SYDVKM. This CDR3 is built from 13 residues.

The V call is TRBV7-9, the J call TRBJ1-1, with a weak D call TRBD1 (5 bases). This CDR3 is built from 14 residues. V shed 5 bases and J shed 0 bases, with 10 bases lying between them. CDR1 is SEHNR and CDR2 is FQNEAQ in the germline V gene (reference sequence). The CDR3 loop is CASSRGQLNTEAFF. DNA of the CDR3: TGTGCCAGCAGCCGAGGACAACTGAACACTGAAGCTTTCTTT.

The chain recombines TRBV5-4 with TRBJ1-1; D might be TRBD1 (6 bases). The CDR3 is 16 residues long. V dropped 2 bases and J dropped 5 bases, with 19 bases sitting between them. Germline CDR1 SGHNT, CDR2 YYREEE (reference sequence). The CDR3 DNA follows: TGTGCCAGCAGCTTAGGGACGACAGGTAGAGGGACTGAAGCTTTCTTT. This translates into CASSLGTTGRGTEAFF.